What follows are 18 T cell receptor beta chains derived from one specimen sequenced in a study of T cell responses to AZD1222 COVID-19 vaccine. The protocol was immunoSEQ multiplex PCR, while the TCRdb copy is restricted to in-frame clones and leaves out a portion. The sample records roughly 120,000 clones, 86% being singletons. Sequenced here: peripheral blood, sampled on day 0 of AZD1222 vaccination. Receptors originate from an adult in good health.

This clone occurred once. The genes are TRBV7-9 and TRBJ1-2; unclear D gene. The CDR3 contains 17 residues. Germline V gene lookup returns CDR1 SEHNR and CDR2 FQNEAQ (reference sequence). Trimming removed 8 bases at V and 5 bases at J, with 27 bases between. The CDR3 coding sequence is TGTGCCAGCGAGCCCTTCCAGAAAGGGCCCCCGTCTTATGGCTACACCTTC. Its translation: CASEPFQKGPPSYGYTF. The whole variable domain, filled in from reference TRBV7-9 and TRBJ1-2, reads DTGVSQNPRHKITKRGQNVTFRCDPISEHNRLYWYRQTLGQGPEFLTYFQNEAQLEKSRLLSDRFSAERPKGSFSTLEIQRTEQGDSAMYLCASEPFQKGPPSYGYTFGSGTRLTVV.

The chain has TRBV20-1 and TRBJ2-5; D is ambiguous. V was cut by 6 bases and J by 2 bases, with 7 bases left in between. The CDR3 consists of 11 residues. Germline V gives CDR1 DFQATT, CDR2 SNEGSKA (reference sequence). The CDR3 loop reads CSAHLQETQYF. CDR3 nucleotides: TGCAGTGCCCACCTTCAAGAGACCCAGTACTTC.

The sample holds one count of this clone. This chain connects TRBV5-1 to TRBJ2-3, with TRBD1 identical over 12 bases. The V gene's germline CDR1 is SGHRS and CDR2 YFSETQ. Losses at the gene ends were 2 bases for V and 6 bases for J; bases not matched to a gene: 7. The CDR3 length is 16 residues. The CDR3 reads CASSFGGQGAADTQYF. DNA for the CDR3: TGCGCCAGCAGCTTTGGGGGACAGGGGGCAGCGGATACGCAGTATTTT.

The chain uses TRBV5-5 and TRBJ1-2, with a possible D match to TRBD1 (5 bases). Germline CDR1 is SGHKS and CDR2 is YYEKEE (reference sequence). V lost 4 bases to trimming and J lost 4 bases, with 20 bases between them. The CDR3 has 16 residues. CDR3 bases: TGTGCCAGCAGCACCGCAGGGAGCGGTGGTCTCTATGGCTACACCTTC. This gives the protein CASSTAGSGGLYGYTF.

J is TRBJ1-3 and V is TRBV7-9; 8 bases map to TRBD1. The CDR3 contains 14 residues. Trimming took 5 bases from V and 2 from J; bases not matched to a gene: 2. The germline CDR1 and CDR2 sequences are SEHNR and FQNEAQ (reference sequence). CDR3 nucleotides: TGTGCCAGCAGCCAACAGGGGGCTGGAAACACCATATATTTT. Its protein product is CASSQQGAGNTIYF.

The gene calls are TRBV28 and TRBJ1-1; D gene ambiguous. CDR1 MDHEN and CDR2 SYDVKM come from the germline V gene. The CDR3 consists of 12 residues. Deletions cut 6 bases from V and 2 bases from J, with 7 bases between. In DNA form, the CDR3 reads TGTGCCAGCAGGGGCCGAAACACTGAAGCTTTCTTT. This sequence encodes CASRGRNTEAFF.

CDR3 sequence reads: CATSDPDKPQFF. CDR3 nucleotides: TGTGCCACCAGTGATCCAGACAAACCTCAGTTCTTC. The genes are TRBV24-1 and TRBJ2-1, with D uncertain. Germline CDR1 and CDR2: KGHDR and SFDVKD. CDR3 length equals 12 residues. The V gene lost 3 bases and the J gene lost 13 bases, with 12 bases spanning the gap.

This chain uses TRBV6-6 with TRBJ1-4, with D unclear. V was clipped by 7 bases and J by 1 base, with 10 bases between them. Per the germline V gene, CDR1 is MNHNY and CDR2 is SVGAGI (reference sequence). The CDR3 has 14 residues. The CDR3 sequence: CASIPWGTNEKLFF. DNA for the CDR3: TGTGCCAGCATTCCCTGGGGAACTAATGAAAAACTGTTTTTT.

The chain recombines TRBV7-6 with TRBJ2-1, with TRBD1 as a possible D gene (6 bases). V lost 4 bases and J 1 base, leaving 17 bases between the germline ends. CDR1 SGHVS and CDR2 FNYEAQ come from the germline V gene. This CDR3 comprises 17 residues. As DNA, the CDR3 is TGTGCCAGCAGCTCCCCCCCATACAGGGTTTCCTACAATGAGCAGTTCTTC. Amino acids: CASSSPPYRVSYNEQFF.

This clone was detected only once. The V call is TRBV24-1, the J call TRBJ2-1, with 8 bases aligning to TRBD2. The CDR3 consists of 19 residues. V dropped 3 bases and J dropped 0; count of bases not matched to a gene: 12. CDR1 and CDR2 (germline): KGHDR, SFDVKD. The CDR3 nucleotides read TGTGCCACCAGTGATCCAGCGGGAGACCCACAAAGCTCCTACAATGAGCAGTTCTTC. Residues: CATSDPAGDPQSSYNEQFF.

This clone was detected only once. J is TRBJ1-3 and V is TRBV7-2; tentatively, D is TRBD1 (5 bases). From germline, CDR1 is SGHTA and CDR2 FQGNSA. The CDR3 runs to 15 residues. V was trimmed by 5 bases and J by 0 bases, leaving 11 bases between them. The CDR3 DNA reads as TGTGCCAGCAGCATTACAGGAAACTCTGGAAACACCATATATTTT. It translates to CASSITGNSGNTIYF.

This chain links TRBV5-5 with TRBJ2-3; the match to TRBD2 covers 12 bases. Unmatched junction bases numbered 9, after V lost 4 bases and J lost 6 bases. The CDR3 extends over 16 amino acids. Germline CDR1 SGHKS, CDR2 YYEKEE (reference sequence). The CDR3 DNA is TGTGCCAGCAGCCCCGGACTAGCGGGGACGCTGGATACGCAGTATTTT. It is translated as CASSPGLAGTLDTQYF.

This clone appeared a single time. The chain uses TRBV7-8 and TRBJ2-7; D is uncertain. CDR3 length: 15 amino acids. V lost 5 bases, J lost 0 bases, and 14 bases lay in between. Per the germline V gene, CDR1 is SGHVS and CDR2 is FQNEAQ. Here the CDR3 reads CASSRTERRSYEQYF. CDR3 DNA: TGTGCCAGCAGCCGGACCGAAAGGCGCTCCTACGAGCAGTACTTC. Complete variable domain (other parts from reference TRBV7-8 and TRBJ2-7): GAGVSQSPRYKVAKRGQDVALRCDPISGHVSLFWYQQALGQGPEFLTYFQNEAQLDKSGLPSDRFFAERPEGSVSTLKIQRTQQEDSAVYLCASSRTERRSYEQYFGPGTRLTVT.

V is TRBV6-2 or TRBV6-3 and J is TRBJ1-1; D is unclear. This CDR3 region has 17 residues. Between the trimmed V and J ends, which lost 6 bases and 1 base, there was a span of 21 bases. Germline CDR1 MNHEY, CDR2 SVGEGT. CDR3 DNA sequence: TGTGCCAGCAGCTTGATTAGGGTGGCGGGGTCGAACACTGAAGCTTTCTTT. Translating gives CASSLIRVAGSNTEAFF.

The chain couples TRBV3-1 (or the pseudogene TRBV3-2) to TRBJ1-5; no clear D gene. The CDR3 totals 16 residues. Germline assignment: CDR1 LGHDT and CDR2 YNNKEL (reference sequence). Trimming took off 0 bases at V and 2 bases at J, with 11 bases between the two ends. The CDR3 region has the DNA TGTGCCAGCAGCCAAGAATTGGGTACCGGCAATCAGCCCCAGCATTTT. This sequence encodes CASSQELGTGNQPQHF.

The CDR3 coding sequence is TGTGCCATCAGTGGGACTAGCGGAAGCTCCTACAATGAGCAGTTCTTC. It is translated as CAISGTSGSSYNEQFF. The chain couples TRBV10-3 to TRBJ2-1, with 10 positions matching TRBD2. Trimming took 4 bases from V and 0 from J; bases not matched to a gene: 3. CDR1 and CDR2 (germline): ENHRY, SYGVKD. CDR3 length: 16 amino acids.

The genes are TRBV3-1 (or the pseudogene TRBV3-2) and TRBJ2-3; D is unresolved. Germline assignment: CDR1 LGHDT and CDR2 YNNKEL (reference sequence). The CDR3 is made up of 16 amino acids. V lost 0 bases and J 4 bases, leaving 14 bases between the germline ends. The CDR3 protein is CASSQDRTDGPDTQYF. DNA for the CDR3: TGTGCCAGCAGCCAAGATAGGACCGACGGCCCAGATACGCAGTATTTT.

The rearrangement links TRBV28 to TRBJ1-4; 9 nucleotides agree with TRBD1. V shed 3 bases and J 0 bases; nucleotides not matched to a gene: 5. Looked up from germline, CDR1 is MDHEN and CDR2 is SYDVKM. This CDR3 contains 17 residues. For the CDR3, the DNA is TGTGCCAGCAGTTTCCGGGGACAGGGCCCAACTAATGAAAAACTGTTTTTT. Translating gives CASSFRGQGPTNEKLFF.